This T cell receptor (beta chain) was profiled in a study of cytotoxic CD8 clonotypes in ibrutinib-treated CLL. Whole-study results and caveats: Patients had baseline clonality above age-matched healthy donors, and this clonality moved with circulating CD8+ T-cell counts. Sustained-remission and progressing patients were not sampled at matched times. Clonality, elevated at ibrutinib response, dropped back toward baseline at progression.

Comments on this clone: Its antigen is not known.

The CDR3 totals 16 residues. V gave up 4 bases and J gave up 6 bases; unmatched junction bases: 9. Germline lookup yields CDR1 LNHDA and CDR2 SQIVND (reference sequence). Deep sequencing aimed at 1 in 200,000 to 1 in 1 million T cells' resolution. Generated by immunoSEQ multiplex PCR, the TCRdb table keeps only in-frame clones and is missing some. The table records 130,000 or so clones, 77% of them present only once. The sequence derives from a human donor with chronic lymphocytic leukemia. V and J are TRBV19 and TRBJ1-4, with 9 bases matching TRBD1. Specimen: PBMCs, collected after 12 months of ibrutinib treatment. The CDR3: CASSTSTGTGYEKLFF. The CDR3 nucleotides read TGTGCCAGTAGTACCAGTACCGGGACAGGGTATGAAAAACTGTTTTTT.